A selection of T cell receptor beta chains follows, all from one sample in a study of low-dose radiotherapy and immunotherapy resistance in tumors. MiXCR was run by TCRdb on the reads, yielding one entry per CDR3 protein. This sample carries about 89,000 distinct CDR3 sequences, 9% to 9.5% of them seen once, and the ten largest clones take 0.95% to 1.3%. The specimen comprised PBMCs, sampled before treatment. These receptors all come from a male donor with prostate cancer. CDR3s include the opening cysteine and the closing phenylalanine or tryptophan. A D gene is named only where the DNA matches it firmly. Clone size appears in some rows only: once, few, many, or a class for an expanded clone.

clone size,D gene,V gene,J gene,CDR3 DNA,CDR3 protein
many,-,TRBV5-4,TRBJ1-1,TGTGCCAGCAGCCAGGAACAGGGAGGCACTGAAGCTTTCTTT,CASSQEQGGTEAFF
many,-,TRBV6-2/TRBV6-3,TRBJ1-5,TGTGCCAGCAGAAAATTGCCCGACCCTAGCAATCAGCCCCAGCATTTT,CASRKLPDPSNQPQHF
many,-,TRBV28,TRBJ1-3,TGTGCCAGCAGCCGTCGAGGGAGGCCTGGAAACACCATATATTTT,CASSRRGRPGNTIYF
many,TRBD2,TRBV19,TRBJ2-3,TGTGCCACCCGGGGGGATACTAATACGCAGTATTTT,CATRGDTNTQYF
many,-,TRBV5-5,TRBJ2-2,TGTGCCAGCAGCTGGGGGACAACGAACACCGGGGAGCTGTTTTTT,CASSWGTTNTGELFF
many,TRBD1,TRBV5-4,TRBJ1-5,TGTGCCAGCAGCTCTGACAGGGCTGGGCAGCCCCAGCATTTT,CASSSDRAGQPQHF
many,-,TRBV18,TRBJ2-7,TGTGCCAGCTCACCCGGGGACCCGATTCCCGAGCAGTACTTC,CASSPGDPIPEQYF
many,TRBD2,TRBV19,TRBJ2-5,TGTGCCAGTAGGGGGACTAGCGGGACCCAGCCCGAGACCCAGTACTTC,CASRGTSGTQPETQYF
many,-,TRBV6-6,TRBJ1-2,TGTGCCAGCAATTCCCGGACAGCTAACTATGGCTACACCTTC,CASNSRTANYGYTF
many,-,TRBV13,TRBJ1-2,TGTGCCAGCAGCTCGCAGGATTATGGCTACACCTTC,CASSSQDYGYTF
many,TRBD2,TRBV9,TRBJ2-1,TGTGCCAGCAGCCTAGTTGGTGGGACTAGCGTTCGGGAGCAGTTCTTC,CASSLVGGTSVREQFF
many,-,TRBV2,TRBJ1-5,TGTGCCAGCAGTTACGACAGGTCAAATCAGCCCCAGCATTTT,CASSYDRSNQPQHF
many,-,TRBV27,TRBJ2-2,TGTGCCAGCAGCCAGGGGATCGGCACCGGGGAGCTGTTTTTT,CASSQGIGTGELFF
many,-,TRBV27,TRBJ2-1,TGTGCCTCGTCGGGGCAGGGAAATGAGCAGTTCTTC,CASSGQGNEQFF
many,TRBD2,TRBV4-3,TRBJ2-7,TGCGCCAGCAGCCAGGGGGAGGGGCCATACGAGCAGTACTTC,CASSQGEGPYEQYF
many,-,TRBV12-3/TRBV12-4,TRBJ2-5,TGTGCCAGCAGGAGAGTGGGAGGAGAGACCCAGTACTTC,CASRRVGGETQYF
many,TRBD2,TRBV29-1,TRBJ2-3,TGCAGCGTTGTTGGGGGGACTAGCGGAAGCACAGATACGCAGTATTTT,CSVVGGTSGSTDTQYF
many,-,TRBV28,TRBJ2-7,TGTGCCAGCAGTTTCCGGTCCTACGAGCAGTACTTC,CASSFRSYEQYF
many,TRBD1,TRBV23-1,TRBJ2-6,TGCGCCAGTAGGCCGGGACAGGGTACTTCTGGGGCCAACGTCCTGACTTTC,CASRPGQGTSGANVLTF
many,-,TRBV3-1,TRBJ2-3,TGTGCCAGCAGCCAAACCACAGATACGCAGTATTTT,CASSQTTDTQYF
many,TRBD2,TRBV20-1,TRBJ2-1,TGCAGTGCTAGGGGCCGTGGGACTAGCGGGAGCTCCTACAATGAGCAGTTCTTC,CSARGRGTSGSSYNEQFF
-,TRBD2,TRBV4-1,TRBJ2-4,TGCGCCAGCAGCCAACACGGACTAGCGGAAAACATTCAGTACTTC,CASSQHGLAENIQYF
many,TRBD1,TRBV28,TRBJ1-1,TGTGCCAGCAGCCCTTATGCACCTCTACAGGGGCCTGAAGCTTTCTTT,CASSPYAPLQGPEAFF
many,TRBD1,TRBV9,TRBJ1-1,TGTGCCAGCAGCGTGGGGACAGAGCTTGAAGCTTTCTTT,CASSVGTELEAFF
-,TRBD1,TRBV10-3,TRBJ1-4,TGTGCCATCAGCGGACAGGGGAATGAAAAACTGTTTTTT,CAISGQGNEKLFF
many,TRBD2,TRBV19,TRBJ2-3,TGTGCCAGTCAGACTCTAGCGGGAAGTACAGATACGCAGTATTTT,CASQTLAGSTDTQYF
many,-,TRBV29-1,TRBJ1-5,TGCAGCGCCGGCGGGGGCTTGAATCAGCCCCAGCATTTT,CSAGGGLNQPQHF
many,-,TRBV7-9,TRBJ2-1,TGTGCCAGCAGCCTCCTGGATGAGCAGTTCTTC,CASSLLDEQFF
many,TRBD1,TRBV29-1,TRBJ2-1,TGCAGCGGGGGTGGGACAGGGGTCCCCAATGAGCAGTTCTTC,CSGGGTGVPNEQFF
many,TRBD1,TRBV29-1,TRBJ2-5,TGCAGCGTTGAGGGCACGACAGGGGGCCGGGAGACCCAGTACTTC,CSVEGTTGGRETQYF
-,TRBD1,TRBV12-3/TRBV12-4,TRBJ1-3,TGTGCCAGCAGCGACCGGGACAGGGCTGGAAACACCATATATTTT,CASSDRDRAGNTIYF
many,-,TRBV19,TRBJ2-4,TGTGCCAGTAAGGCAGCTTCCTTAGCCAAAAACATTCAGTACTTC,CASKAASLAKNIQYF
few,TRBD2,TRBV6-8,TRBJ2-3,TGTGCCAGCAGTACATACCAGGGTCAAGCGGGAGATTCAGATACGCAGTATTTT,CASSTYQGQAGDSDTQYF
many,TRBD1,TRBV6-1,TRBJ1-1,TGTGCCAGCCCGGGACAGCCGAACACTGAAGCTTTCTTT,CASPGQPNTEAFF
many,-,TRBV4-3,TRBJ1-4,TGCGCCAGCAGCCAAGATCGGGCGCGAAACGAAAAACTGTTTTTT,CASSQDRARNEKLFF
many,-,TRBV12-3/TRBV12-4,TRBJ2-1,TGTGCCAGCAGATTCAGTGGAGGCAATGAGCAGTTCTTC,CASRFSGGNEQFF
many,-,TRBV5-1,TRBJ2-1,TGCGCCAGCAGCTTAGCAAACTACCGAATGATGAATGAGCAGTTCTTC,CASSLANYRMMNEQFF
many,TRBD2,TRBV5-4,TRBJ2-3,TGTGCCAGCAGCTCTGGGACTAGCGGGTATAGCACAGATACGCAGTATTTT,CASSSGTSGYSTDTQYF
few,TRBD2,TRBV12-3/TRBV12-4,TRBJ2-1,TGTGCCAGCAGTTTTGGGCTTTTCACCGGACTAGCGGAATACAATGAGCAGTTCTTC,CASSFGLFTGLAEYNEQFF
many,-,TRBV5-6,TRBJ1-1,TGTGCCAGCAGCTTACTGGGCAGAATGGACACTGAAGCTTTCTTT,CASSLLGRMDTEAFF
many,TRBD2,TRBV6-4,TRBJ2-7,TGTGCCAGCAGTCTCGGGACTAGCGGGAGGATCACCTACGAGCAGTACTTC,CASSLGTSGRITYEQYF
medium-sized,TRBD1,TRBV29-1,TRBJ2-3,TGCAGCGTGCCGCCGTTGGACAGGGTGTCAGATACGCAGTATTTT,CSVPPLDRVSDTQYF
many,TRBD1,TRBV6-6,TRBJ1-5,TGTGCCAGCAGTTACTCGGGACAGGGGGGTCAGCCCCAGCATTTT,CASSYSGQGGQPQHF
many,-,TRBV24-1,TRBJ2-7,TGTGCCACCAGTGAGGCAGGGGTCGAGCAGTACTTC,CATSEAGVEQYF
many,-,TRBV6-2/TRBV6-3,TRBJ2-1,TGTGCCAGCAGTCGACTACCCACCTACAATGAGCAGTTCTTC,CASSRLPTYNEQFF
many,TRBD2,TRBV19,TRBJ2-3,TGTGCCAGTACCGCGACTAGCGGGAGTTTCGATACGCAGTATTTT,CASTATSGSFDTQYF
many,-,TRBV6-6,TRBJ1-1,TGTGCCAGCAGTGCCGCTGGCGGGAACACTGAAGCTTTCTTT,CASSAAGGNTEAFF
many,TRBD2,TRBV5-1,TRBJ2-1,TGCGCCAGCAGCTTGGAAGCTAGCGGGAGGCATGAGCAGTTCTTC,CASSLEASGRHEQFF